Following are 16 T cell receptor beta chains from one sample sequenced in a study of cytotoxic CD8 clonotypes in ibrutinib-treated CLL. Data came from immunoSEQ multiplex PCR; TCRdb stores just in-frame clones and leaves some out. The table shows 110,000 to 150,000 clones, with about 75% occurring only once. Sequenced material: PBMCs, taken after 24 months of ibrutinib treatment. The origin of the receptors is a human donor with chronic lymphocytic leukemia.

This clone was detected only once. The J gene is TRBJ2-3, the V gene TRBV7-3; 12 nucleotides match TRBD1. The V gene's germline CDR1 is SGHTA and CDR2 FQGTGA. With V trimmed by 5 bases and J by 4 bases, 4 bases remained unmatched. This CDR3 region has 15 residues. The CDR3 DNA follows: TGTGCCAGCAGCGAGGGGACAGGGGGCGCAGATACGCAGTATTTT. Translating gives CASSEGTGGADTQYF.

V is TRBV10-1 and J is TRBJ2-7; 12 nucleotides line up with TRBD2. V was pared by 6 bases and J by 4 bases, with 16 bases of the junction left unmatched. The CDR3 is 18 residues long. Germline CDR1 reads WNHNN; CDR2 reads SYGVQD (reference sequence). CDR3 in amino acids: CASRPLLAGGPQGYEQYF. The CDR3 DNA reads TGCGCCAGCAGACCGCTACTAGCGGGAGGCCCGCAAGGGTACGAGCAGTACTTC.

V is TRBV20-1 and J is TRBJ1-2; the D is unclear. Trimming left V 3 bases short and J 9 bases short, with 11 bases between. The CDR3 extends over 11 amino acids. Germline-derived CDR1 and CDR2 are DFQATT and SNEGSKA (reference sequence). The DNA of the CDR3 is TGCAGTGCTAGGGCCGAAAGAAGCTACACCTTC. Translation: CSARAERSYTF.

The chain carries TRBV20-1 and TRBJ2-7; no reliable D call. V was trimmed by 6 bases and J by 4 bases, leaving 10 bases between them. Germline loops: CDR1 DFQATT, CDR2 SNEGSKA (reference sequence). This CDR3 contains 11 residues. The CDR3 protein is CSATLSYEQYF. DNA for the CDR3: TGCAGTGCCACCCTTAGTTACGAGCAGTACTTC.

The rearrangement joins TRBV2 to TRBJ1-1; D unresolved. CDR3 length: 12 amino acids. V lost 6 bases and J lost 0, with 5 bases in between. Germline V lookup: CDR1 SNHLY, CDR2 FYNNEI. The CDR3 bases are TGTGCCAGCAGCAAGATGAACACTGAAGCTTTCTTT. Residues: CASSKMNTEAFF.

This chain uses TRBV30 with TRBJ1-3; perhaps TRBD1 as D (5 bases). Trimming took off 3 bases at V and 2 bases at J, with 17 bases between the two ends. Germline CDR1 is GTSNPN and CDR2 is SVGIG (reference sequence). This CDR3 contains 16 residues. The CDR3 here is CAWRGPGAAPGNTIYF. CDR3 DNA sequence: TGTGCCTGGAGGGGCCCCGGGGCAGCCCCTGGAAACACCATATATTTT. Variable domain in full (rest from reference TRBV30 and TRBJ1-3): SQTIHQWPATLVQPVGSPLSLECTVEGTSNPNLYWYRQAAGRGLQLLFYSVGIGQISSEVPQNLSASRPQDRQFILSSKKLLLSDSGFYLCAWRGPGAAPGNTIYFGEGSWLTVV.

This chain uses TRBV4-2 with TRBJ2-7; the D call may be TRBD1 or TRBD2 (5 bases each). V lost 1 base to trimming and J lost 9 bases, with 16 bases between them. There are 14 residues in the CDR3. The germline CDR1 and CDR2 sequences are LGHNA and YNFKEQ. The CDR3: CASSQGEMGTGQYF. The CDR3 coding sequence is TGTGCCAGCAGCCAAGGGGAGATGGGGACCGGGCAGTACTTC.

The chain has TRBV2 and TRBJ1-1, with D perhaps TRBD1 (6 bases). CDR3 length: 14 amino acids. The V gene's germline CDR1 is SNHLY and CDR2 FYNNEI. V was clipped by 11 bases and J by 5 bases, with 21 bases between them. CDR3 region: CAEGGGGDETEAFF. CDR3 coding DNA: TGTGCCGAAGGTGGGGGGGGCGATGAGACTGAAGCTTTCTTT.

The CDR3 sequence: CASSIDSGRGLGNQPQHF. The CDR3 DNA follows: TGTGCCAGTAGTATAGATTCGGGGAGGGGGCTGGGCAATCAGCCCCAGCATTTT. This chain joins TRBV19 and TRBJ1-5; 7 nucleotides agree with TRBD1. This CDR3 contains 18 residues. The germline V gene has CDR1 LNHDA and CDR2 SQIVND (reference sequence). The junction had 10 bases not matched to a gene; V was cut back by 0 bases and J by 2 bases. Based on the CDR3 plus reference TRBV19 and TRBJ1-5, the full variable domain is DGGITQSPKYLFRKEGQNVTLSCEQNLNHDAMYWYRQDPGQGLRLIYYSQIVNDFQKGDIAEGYSVSREKKESFPLTVTSAQKNPTAFYLCASSIDSGRGLGNQPQHFGDGTRLSIL.

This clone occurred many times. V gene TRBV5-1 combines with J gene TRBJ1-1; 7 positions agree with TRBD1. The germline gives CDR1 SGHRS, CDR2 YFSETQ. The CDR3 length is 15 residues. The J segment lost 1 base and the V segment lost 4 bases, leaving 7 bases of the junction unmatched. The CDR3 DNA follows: TGCGCCAGCAGCGTACAGGGGACATGGAACACTGAAGCTTTCTTT. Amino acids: CASSVQGTWNTEAFF. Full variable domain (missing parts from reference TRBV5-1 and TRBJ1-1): KAGVTQTPRYLIKTRGQQVTLSCSPISGHRSVSWYQQTPGQGLQFLFEYFSETQRNKGNFPGRFSGRQFSNSRSEMNVSTLELGDSALYLCASSVQGTWNTEAFFGQGTRLTVV.

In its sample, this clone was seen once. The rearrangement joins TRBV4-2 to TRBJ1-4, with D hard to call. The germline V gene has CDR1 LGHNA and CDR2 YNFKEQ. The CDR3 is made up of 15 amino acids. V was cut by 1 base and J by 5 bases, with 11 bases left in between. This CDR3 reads CASSQGPQPNEKLFF. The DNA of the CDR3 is TGTGCCAGCAGCCAAGGTCCGCAGCCAAATGAAAAACTGTTTTTT.

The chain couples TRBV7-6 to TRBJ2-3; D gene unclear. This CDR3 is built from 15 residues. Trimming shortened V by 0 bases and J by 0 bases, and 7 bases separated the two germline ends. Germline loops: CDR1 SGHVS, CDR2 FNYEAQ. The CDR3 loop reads CASSLAPVSTDTQYF. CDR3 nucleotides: TGTGCCAGCAGCTTAGCCCCCGTGAGCACAGATACGCAGTATTTT.

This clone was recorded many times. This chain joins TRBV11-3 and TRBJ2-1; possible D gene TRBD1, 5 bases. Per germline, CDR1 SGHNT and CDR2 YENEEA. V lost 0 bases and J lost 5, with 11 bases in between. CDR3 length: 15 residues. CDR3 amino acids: CASSLDGASDNEQFF. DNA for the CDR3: TGTGCCAGCAGCTTAGATGGGGCGTCAGACAATGAGCAGTTCTTC. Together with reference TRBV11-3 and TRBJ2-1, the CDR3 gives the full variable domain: EAGVVQSPRYKIIEKKQPVAFWCNPISGHNTLYWYLQNLGQGPELLIRYENEEAVDDSQLPKDRFSAERLKGVDSTLKIQPAELGDSAVYLCASSLDGASDNEQFFGPGTRLTVL.

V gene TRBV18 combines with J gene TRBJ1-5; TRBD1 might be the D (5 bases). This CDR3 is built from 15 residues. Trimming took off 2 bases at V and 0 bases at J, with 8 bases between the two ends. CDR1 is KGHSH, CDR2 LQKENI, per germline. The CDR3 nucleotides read TGTGCCAGCTCACCAGGGGCGGTTAGCAATCAGCCCCAGCATTTT. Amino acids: CASSPGAVSNQPQHF.

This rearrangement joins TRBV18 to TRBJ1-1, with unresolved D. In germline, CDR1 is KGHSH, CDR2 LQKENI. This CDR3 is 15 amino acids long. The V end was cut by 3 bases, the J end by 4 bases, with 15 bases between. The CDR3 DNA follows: TGTGCCAGCTCACCCACCTTGAGCGGGAGCACTGAAGCTTTCTTT. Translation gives CASSPTLSGSTEAFF.

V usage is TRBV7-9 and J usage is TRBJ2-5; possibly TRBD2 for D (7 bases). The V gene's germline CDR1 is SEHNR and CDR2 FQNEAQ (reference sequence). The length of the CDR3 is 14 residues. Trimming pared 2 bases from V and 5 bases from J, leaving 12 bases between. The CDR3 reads CASSLRGAWETQYF. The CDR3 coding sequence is TGTGCCAGCAGCTTACGGGGGGCTTGGGAGACCCAGTACTTC.